This T cell receptor (beta chain) was obtained from a study of T-cell reconstitution after alpha-beta-depleted transplantation in children. This clonotype was found a few times. Its specificity is unknown. Study observations and caveats: The origin of alpha-beta T cells about two months after transplant was reportedly several hundred expanded graft clones. Surviving recipient T cells and thymic progenitors produced the high day-60 TCRbeta diversity seen in some patients. T-cell numbers and diversity one year post-transplant derived largely from freshly generated T cells.

This CDR3 region has 13 residues. From germline, CDR1 is LNHNV and CDR2 YYDKDF (reference sequence). V was pared by 8 bases and J by 3 bases, with 5 bases of the junction left unmatched. This sample's TCRbeta library carried unique molecular identifier barcodes. TCRdb ran MiXCR on the PCR reads and lists one entry per CDR3 protein. This sample carries more than 200,000 distinct CDR3 sequences, about a quarter of them seen once, and the ten largest clones take roughly 2.5%. The genes are TRBV15 and TRBJ2-5; 8 bases are shared with TRBD2. This TCR was sampled from a girl aged 2 to 10 with Fanconi anemia, due to receive a stem cell transplant. Sample: PBMCs, taken before TCRalphabeta/CD19-depleted stem cell transplant. The CDR3 reads CATSERGKETQYF. For the CDR3, the DNA is TGTGCCACCTCAGAGCGGGGGAAAGAGACCCAGTACTTC. Full variable domain (outside the CDR3, taken from reference TRBV15 and TRBJ2-5): DAMVIQNPRYQVTQFGKPVTLSCSQTLNHNVMYWYQQKSSQAPKLLFHYYDKDFNNEADTPDNFQSRRPNTSFCFLDIRSPGLGDTAMYLCATSERGKETQYFGPGTRLLVL.